Listed here are 13 T cell receptor beta chains from one sample, sequenced in a study of post-analysis software for immune sequencing data. Antigens for these TCRs are unknown. Regarding the study as a whole: With TRBV5-6, TRBV5-1 and TRBV20-1 included, several TRBV segments were more frequent in patients than in controls.

Every TCR beta cDNA library bore unique molecular identifiers. TCRdb redid the calling of the PCR reads with MiXCR, one entry per CDR3 protein. The repertoire holds about 760,000 distinct CDR3 sequences, roughly 29% seen once, with 0.55% to 0.65% in the top ten. The specimen sequenced was blood. All receptors derive from a girl aged 10 to 17 with multiple sclerosis.

This clonotype was observed a few times. CDR3 nucleotide sequence: TGCGCCAGCAGCTTTGAGGGGGACATCAATGAGCAGTTCTTC. Translated, it gives CASSFEGDINEQFF. This rearrangement joins TRBV5-1 to TRBJ2-1; TRBD1 is a possible D gene (6 bases). The germline V and J ends were trimmed by 2 bases and 6 bases, with 12 bases remaining between them. Germline lookup yields CDR1 SGHRS and CDR2 YFSETQ. CDR3 length equals 14 residues.

The V gene is TRBV25-1, the J gene TRBJ1-2; possible D gene TRBD1, 5 bases. V was pared by 1 base and J by 6 bases, with 12 bases between. The CDR3 is 14 residues long. The germline CDR1 and CDR2 sequences are MGHDK and SYGVNS. The CDR3 bases are TGTGCCAGCAGTGAATGGGGGAAAGCGGATGGCTACACCTTC. Translated: CASSEWGKADGYTF.

The sample holds a few counts of this clonotype. The J gene is TRBJ1-1, the V gene TRBV6-4; D call uncertain. Germline CDR1 and CDR2: MRHNA and SNTAGT. V lost 4 bases and J lost 5, with 11 bases in between. This CDR3 spans 13 amino acids. CDR3: CASSVGSRTEAFF. The CDR3 coding sequence is TGTGCCAGCAGTGTAGGATCGAGGACTGAAGCTTTCTTT.

The chain has TRBV5-1 and TRBJ2-2; 8 positions match TRBD1. The CDR3 is made up of 14 amino acids. Germline loops: CDR1 SGHRS, CDR2 YFSETQ. J lost 4 bases, V lost 3 bases, and 2 bases had no gene match. CDR3 coding DNA: TGCGCCAGCAGCTGGACAGGGTTCACCGGGGAGCTGTTTTTT. Amino acids: CASSWTGFTGELFF.

This clonotype appeared a single time. This chain connects TRBV27 to TRBJ1-2; no clear D. The CDR3 spans 12 residues. Trimming pared 4 bases from V and 6 bases from J, leaving 9 bases between. Germline CDR1 MNHEY, CDR2 SMNVEV (reference sequence). The CDR3 sequence is CASSSLQDGYTF. In DNA, the CDR3 is TGTGCCAGCAGTTCGCTCCAGGATGGCTACACCTTC.

The chain recombines TRBV3-1 with TRBJ2-1; 8 bases are a match to TRBD1. The germline CDR1 and CDR2 sequences are LGHDT and YNNKEL (reference sequence). V shed 4 bases and J 8 bases; nucleotides not matched to a gene: 10. This CDR3 contains 15 residues. The CDR3 spells CASSPGQGSRDEQFF. DNA for the CDR3: TGTGCCAGCAGCCCAGGACAGGGATCTAGGGATGAGCAGTTCTTC.

The genes are TRBV3-1 and TRBJ1-5, with D unclear. The CDR3 totals 14 residues. Trimming shortened V by 2 bases and J by 7 bases, and 12 bases separated the two germline ends. The germline V gene encodes CDR1 LGHDT and CDR2 YNNKEL (reference sequence). CDR3 nucleotides: TGTGCCAGCAGCCAATTGGGCGCCGGACAGCCCCAGCATTTT. Translated: CASSQLGAGQPQHF.

In the case of this clonotype: This sequence may be a read error, since a much larger clone differs from it by one base. The rearrangement uses TRBV12-3 or TRBV12-4 and TRBJ2-1, with D possibly TRBD2 on 5 matching bases. V lost 5 bases and J 7 bases, leaving 15 bases between the germline ends. This CDR3 is 14 amino acids long. The CDR3 loop reads CASSLRGRVNEQFF. CDR3 in DNA: TGTGCCAGCAGTCTACGAGGGAGAGTAAATGAGCAGTTCTTC.

In its sample, this clonotype was seen a few times. One end of the junction is discordant with germline, which a read error may explain. This rearrangement joins TRBV10-3 to TRBJ2-6; the D gene is possibly TRBD1 (6 bases). Per germline, CDR1 ENHRY and CDR2 SYGVKD. This CDR3 spans 15 amino acids. The CDR3 is CAIVRGHSGASVLTF. For the CDR3, the DNA is TGTGCCATCGTCAGGGGCCATTCTGGGGCCAGCGTCCTGACTTTC.

V is TRBV12-3 or TRBV12-4 and J is TRBJ1-5; D is unresolved. There are 13 residues in the CDR3. Trimming shortened V by 6 bases and J by 0 bases, and 6 bases separated the two germline ends. This CDR3 is CASSSFSNQPQHF. The CDR3 nucleotides are TGTGCCAGCAGCTCCTTTAGCAATCAGCCCCAGCATTTT.

This clonotype was seen repeatedly, ten times or more. The chain combines TRBV4-2 with TRBJ2-4; no clear D. This CDR3 has 15 residues. The germline V gene encodes CDR1 LGHNA and CDR2 YNFKEQ. The V end lost 0 bases, the J end lost 0 bases, and 6 bases lay between the germline ends. The CDR3 region has the DNA TGTGCCAGCAGCCAAGAAAGAACAGCCAAAAACATTCAGTACTTC. The encoded protein is CASSQERTAKNIQYF.

This clonotype turned up a few times. The genes are TRBV20-1 and TRBJ2-5, with 8 bases aligning to TRBD2. This CDR3 is built from 17 residues. V gave up 2 bases and J gave up 5 bases; unmatched junction bases: 16. From germline, CDR1 is DFQATT and CDR2 SNEGSKA (reference sequence). The CDR3 spells CSARSLYGGGWAETQYF. Written as DNA, the CDR3 is TGCAGTGCTAGAAGTTTATACGGCGGGGGGTGGGCGGAGACCCAGTACTTC.

V usage is TRBV6-2 or TRBV6-3 and J usage is TRBJ2-1, with 8 bases matching TRBD1. Per the germline V gene, CDR1 is MNHEY and CDR2 is SVGEGT. The trim removed 6 bases at V and 2 bases at J, leaving 6 bases unmatched. This CDR3 is built from 15 residues. CDR3 DNA sequence: TGTGCCAGCAGCTCCAGGACAGGGACCTACAATGAGCAGTTCTTC. It specifies CASSSRTGTYNEQFF.